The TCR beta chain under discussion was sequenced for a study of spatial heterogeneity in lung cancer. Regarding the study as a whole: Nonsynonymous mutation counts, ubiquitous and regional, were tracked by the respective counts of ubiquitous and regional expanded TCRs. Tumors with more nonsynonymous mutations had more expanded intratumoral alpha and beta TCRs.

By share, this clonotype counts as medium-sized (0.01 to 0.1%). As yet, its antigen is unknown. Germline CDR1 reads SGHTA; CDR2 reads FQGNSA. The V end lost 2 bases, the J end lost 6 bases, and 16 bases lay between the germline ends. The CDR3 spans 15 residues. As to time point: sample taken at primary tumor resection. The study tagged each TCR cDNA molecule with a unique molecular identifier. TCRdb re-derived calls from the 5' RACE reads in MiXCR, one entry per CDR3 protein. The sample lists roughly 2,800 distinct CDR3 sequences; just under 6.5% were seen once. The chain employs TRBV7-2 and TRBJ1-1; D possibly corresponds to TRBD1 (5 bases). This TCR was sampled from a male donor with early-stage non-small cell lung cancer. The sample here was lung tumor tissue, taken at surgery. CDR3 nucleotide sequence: TGTGCCAGCAGCTTAAATTTGGAGGGGAGCGCTGAAGCTTTCTTT. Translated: CASSLNLEGSAEAFF.